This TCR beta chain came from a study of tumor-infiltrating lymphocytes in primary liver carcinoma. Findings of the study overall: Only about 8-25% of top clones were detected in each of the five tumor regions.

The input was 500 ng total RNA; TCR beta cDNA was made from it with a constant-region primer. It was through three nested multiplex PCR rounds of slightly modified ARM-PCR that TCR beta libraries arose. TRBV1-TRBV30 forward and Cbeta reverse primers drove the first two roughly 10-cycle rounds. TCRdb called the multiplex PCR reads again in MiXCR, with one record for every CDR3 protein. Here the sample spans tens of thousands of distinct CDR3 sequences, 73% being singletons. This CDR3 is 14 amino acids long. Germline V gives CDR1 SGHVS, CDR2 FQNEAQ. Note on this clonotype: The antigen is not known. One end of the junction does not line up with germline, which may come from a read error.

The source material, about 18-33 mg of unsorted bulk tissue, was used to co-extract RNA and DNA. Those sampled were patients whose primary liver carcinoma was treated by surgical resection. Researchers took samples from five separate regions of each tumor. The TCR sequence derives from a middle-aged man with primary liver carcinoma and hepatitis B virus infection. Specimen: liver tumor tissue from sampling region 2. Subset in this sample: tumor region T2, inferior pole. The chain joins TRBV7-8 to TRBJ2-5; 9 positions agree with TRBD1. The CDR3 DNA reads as TGTGCCAGCAGCAGGGACAGGGAGATTGAGACCCAATACTTC. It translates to CASSRDREIETQYF.